Each of the 21 T cell receptor beta chains below was sequenced from the same sample in a study of neoadjuvant anti-PD-1 for oral cavity cancer (dated by TCRdb to the early 2020s). The label giving this sample's time point can be read as: after neoadjuvant nivolumab, at surgical resection. Library preparation employed the immunoSEQ multiplex PCR assay. TCRdb limited this immuneACCESS table to in-frame rearrangements with V and J called. A share of clones is missing; checked studies link under half to unresolved V genes, and the rest is unexplained. The sample table shows under 25,000 clones, and 25% to 30% are seen once. The ten largest clonotypes hold about 17% of the sample. The specimen was tumor tissue, collected after nivolumab (anti-PD-1) treatment. The receptors were sampled from a person between 40 and 85 years old with oral cavity squamous cell carcinoma.

Judged by abundance, this clone is medium-sized. This sequence joins TRBV6-6 and TRBJ1-2, with D hard to call. The CDR3 contains 11 residues. Trimming removed 2 bases at V and 8 bases at J, with 6 bases between. The germline gives CDR1 MNHNY, CDR2 SVGAGI (reference sequence). CDR3: CASSYSEGYTF. The CDR3 region has the DNA TGTGCCAGCAGTTACAGCGAGGGCTACACCTTC.

This clone was counted between two and nine times. The V call is TRBV11-2, the J call TRBJ1-1; D gene ambiguous. The CDR3 length is 12 residues. Germline CDR1 SGHAT, CDR2 FQNNGV. V gave up 5 bases and J gave up 6 bases, with 10 bases separating them. CDR3 region: CASSPPFAEAFF. In DNA, the CDR3 is TGTGCCAGCAGCCCCCCATTTGCTGAAGCTTTCTTT.

This clone was observed a few times. In DNA form, the CDR3 reads TGTGCCAGCCGAGAGTTCGGGAACACGAACACCGGGGAGCTGTTTTTT. Its translation is CASREFGNTNTGELFF. The J gene is TRBJ2-2, the V gene TRBV2, with D possibly TRBD2 on 5 matching bases. Germline lookup yields CDR1 SNHLY and CDR2 FYNNEI. Between the trimmed V and J ends, which lost 8 bases and 0 bases, there was a span of 16 bases. This CDR3 is built from 16 residues.

This clone turned up a few times. The V gene is TRBV28, the J gene TRBJ1-1, with D perhaps matching TRBD1 (5 bases). From germline, CDR1 is MDHEN and CDR2 SYDVKM. The ends were cut back, 5 bases at V and 2 bases at J, with 15 bases in the middle. The CDR3 loop spans 15 amino acids. Written as DNA, the CDR3 is TGTGCCAGCAGTCCGGTCGGGACTCCAAACACTGAAGCTTTCTTT. The encoded protein is CASSPVGTPNTEAFF.

This clone was observed a handful of times. The chain joins TRBV28 to TRBJ2-3, with D tentatively TRBD1 (6 bases). Germline loops: CDR1 MDHEN, CDR2 SYDVKM. The CDR3 extends over 17 amino acids. Between the trimmed V and J ends, which lost 6 bases and 2 bases, there was a span of 21 bases. The CDR3 reads CASRLSLTGGPTDTQYF. DNA of the CDR3: TGTGCCAGCAGGCTATCCTTGACAGGCGGTCCCACAGATACGCAGTATTTT.

This clone has just a few counts. The genes are TRBV5-4 and TRBJ1-2, with D possibly TRBD1 on 6 matching bases. V was cut by 4 bases and J by 4 bases, with 14 bases left in between. CDR1 and CDR2 (germline): SGHNT, YYREEE (reference sequence). The CDR3 length is 14 residues. The CDR3 reads CASSPRGAGYGYTF. CDR3 sequence (DNA): TGTGCCAGCAGCCCGCGGGGGGCCGGCTATGGCTACACCTTC.

The V call is TRBV6-6, the J call TRBJ1-1; perhaps TRBD1 as D (5 bases). Per germline, CDR1 MNHNY and CDR2 SVGAGI (reference sequence). V gave up 3 bases and J gave up 0 bases, with 11 bases separating them. The CDR3 totals 15 residues. The CDR3: CASSYGGTMNTEAFF. The CDR3 DNA sequence: TGTGCCAGCAGTTATGGGGGAACCATGAACACTGAAGCTTTCTTT.

CDR3 coding DNA: TGTGCCAGCAGCCCTCGGCCTGGGGGCAATCAGCCCCAGCATTTT. It codes for CASSPRPGGNQPQHF. J is TRBJ1-5 and V is TRBV9; D ambiguous. CDR3 length equals 15 residues. CDR1 and CDR2 from the germline V gene are SGDLS and YYNGEE. V was pared by 4 bases and J by 2 bases, with 13 bases between.

This sequence joins TRBV9 and TRBJ1-6, with 7 nucleotides matching TRBD1. Germline CDR1 is SGDLS and CDR2 is YYNGEE. Trimming removed 0 bases from V and 6 bases from J; junction bases left unmatched: 3. The CDR3 is 15 residues long. In DNA form, the CDR3 reads TGTGCCAGCAGCGTAGCAACAGGGGCTAATTCACCCCTCCACTTT. Protein sequence: CASSVATGANSPLHF. Drawing the rest from reference TRBV9 and TRBJ1-6, the complete variable domain is DSGVTQTPKHLITATGQRVTLRCSPRSGDLSVYWYQQSLDQGLQFLIQYYNGEERAKGNILERFSAQQFPDLHSELNLSSLELGDSALYFCASSVATGANSPLHFGNGTRLTVT.

The chain recombines TRBV14 with TRBJ1-2, with D unresolved. The CDR3 consists of 14 residues. Deletions cut 4 bases from V and 8 bases from J, with 17 bases between. CDR1 is SGHDN, CDR2 FVKESK, per germline. The CDR3: CASSPANYPFGYTF. As DNA, the CDR3 is TGTGCCAGCAGCCCCGCCAACTATCCCTTCGGCTACACCTTC.

This rearrangement joins TRBV19 to TRBJ1-4; weak D call: TRBD1 (6 bases). The CDR3 consists of 14 residues. V lost 5 bases, J lost 7 bases, and 14 bases lay in between. Germline assignment: CDR1 LNHDA and CDR2 SQIVND (reference sequence). The CDR3, as DNA: TGTGCCAGTAGTCTTATGGGACACGGTGAAAAACTGTTTTTT. Protein product: CASSLMGHGEKLFF. Supplemented by reference TRBV19 and TRBJ1-4, the full variable domain reads DGGITQSPKYLFRKEGQNVTLSCEQNLNHDAMYWYRQDPGQGLRLIYYSQIVNDFQKGDIAEGYSVSREKKESFPLTVTSAQKNPTAFYLCASSLMGHGEKLFFGSGTQLSVL.

The V call is TRBV28, the J call TRBJ1-5; 7 nucleotides agree with TRBD1. The J segment lost 2 bases and the V segment lost 6 bases, leaving 7 bases of the junction unmatched. The CDR3 length is 15 residues. CDR1 MDHEN and CDR2 SYDVKM come from the germline V gene. CDR3 residues: CASRGTVGGNQPQHF. DNA for the CDR3: TGTGCCAGCAGGGGGACAGTCGGAGGCAATCAGCCCCAGCATTTT.

This rearrangement joins TRBV6-6 to TRBJ2-7; tentative D call: TRBD1 (6 bases). This CDR3 contains 15 residues. Germline V CDR1 and CDR2: MNHNY, SVGAGI (reference sequence). Trimming cost V 5 bases and J 0 bases, with 14 bases left between them. The CDR3 sequence is CASSPRGTPSYEQYF. The CDR3 DNA reads as TGTGCCAGCAGTCCTAGGGGGACACCCTCCTACGAGCAGTACTTC.

The rearrangement joins TRBV19 to TRBJ2-7; the match to TRBD2 covers 14 bases. V shed 5 bases, J shed 6 bases, and the junction held 6 bases outside the gene matches. CDR1 LNHDA and CDR2 SQIVND come from the germline V gene (reference sequence). The CDR3 totals 15 residues. The chain's CDR3 is CASSSLGLAGGEQYF. In nucleotides, the CDR3 is TGTGCCAGTAGTTCCCTTGGACTAGCGGGGGGCGAGCAGTACTTC.

The rearrangement links TRBV15 to TRBJ1-1; perhaps TRBD1 as D (6 bases). V lost 1 base and J 1 base, leaving 13 bases between the germline ends. Germline assignment: CDR1 LNHNV and CDR2 YYDKDF (reference sequence). The CDR3 contains 16 residues. CDR3 DNA: TGTGCCACCAGCAGAGGACGGGGGCTGAAGAACACTGAAGCTTTCTTT. Translation: CATSRGRGLKNTEAFF.

In its sample, this clone was seen a few times. Written as DNA, the CDR3 is TGTGCCAGCAGCTTGAGGCTGACGTCACACGAGCAGTTCTTC. Translating gives CASSLRLTSHEQFF. The chain joins TRBV5-4 to TRBJ2-1; D unclear. Germline CDR1 reads SGHNT; CDR2 reads YYREEE (reference sequence). V was cut by 1 base and J by 10 bases, with 15 bases left in between. The CDR3 length is 14 residues.

This clone was found a few times. V is TRBV10-3 and J is TRBJ2-1, with TRBD2 identical over 8 bases. CDR1 is ENHRY and CDR2 is SYGVKD in the germline V gene. The CDR3 extends over 16 amino acids. J was trimmed by 3 bases and V by 4 bases; bases with no gene match: 8. DNA of the CDR3: TGTGCCATCAGTGGTCAGCGGGGGAGTAACTACAATGAGCAGTTCTTC. It codes for CAISGQRGSNYNEQFF.

This chain uses TRBV11-2 with TRBJ1-1, with 8 bases matching TRBD1. The V segment lost 1 base and the J segment 4 bases; nucleotides outside the gene matches: 2. Germline values: CDR1 SGHAT, CDR2 FQNNGV. The CDR3 sequence is 14 residues long. The CDR3 region is CASSLGTGITEAFF. The CDR3, as DNA: TGTGCCAGCAGCTTAGGGACAGGGATCACTGAAGCTTTCTTT.

The CDR3 loop reads CASSDSSGGSTDTQYF. CDR3 nucleotide sequence: TGTGCCAGCAGTGACTCTAGCGGGGGATCCACAGATACGCAGTATTTT. The rearrangement links TRBV6-4 to TRBJ2-3, with TRBD2 matching over 9 bases. This CDR3 has 16 residues. The trim removed 0 bases at V and 2 bases at J, leaving 3 bases unmatched. Germline values: CDR1 MRHNA, CDR2 SNTAGT.

The rearrangement joins TRBV7-3 to TRBJ2-1; D gene uncertain. Trimming took 3 bases from V and 10 from J, leaving 7 bases between them. CDR1 is SGHTA and CDR2 is FQGTGA in the germline V gene. The CDR3 length is 11 residues. CDR3 sequence (DNA): TGTGCCAGCAGCTTGGGTAAAGAGCAGTTCTTC. Its translation is CASSLGKEQFF.

The chain employs TRBV19 and TRBJ1-3, with D perhaps matching TRBD1 (5 bases). The CDR3 extends over 16 amino acids. The germline V gene encodes CDR1 LNHDA and CDR2 SQIVND (reference sequence). V lost 4 bases, J lost 4 bases, and 17 bases lay in between. The CDR3 sequence is CASSTPQGSSGNTIYF. The CDR3 bases are TGTGCCAGTAGTACCCCCCAGGGATCTTCGGGAAACACCATATATTTT.